Reported below is one T cell receptor (beta chain). Its target is unknown. This entry is derived from a study of cytomegalovirus exposure and HLA in healthy donors. Overall study results and limits: A missense DCLRE1C variant was associated with V- and J-gene trimming of TCR beta chains in a later analysis, and an independent cohort replicated the association.

13 Jbeta primers and 60 Vbeta primers were used for the PCR. Using immunoSEQ multiplex PCR, the repertoire was profiled, and TCRdb retains in-frame clones only, with some absent. The sample includes approximately 61,000 clones, less than 80% seen only once; the top ten take more than 2.5%. The CDR3 is 14 amino acids. V was pared by 2 bases and J by 6 bases, with 5 bases of the junction left unmatched. The germline CDR1 and CDR2 sequences are MNHEY and SMNVEV (reference sequence). The V and J genes are TRBV27 and TRBJ1-2, with 8 positions matching TRBD1. The TCR comes from a woman aged 50 to 60 in good health and CMV-seronegative. The sequenced material came from PBMCs. CDR3 region: CASSLNRGGDGYTF. Here the CDR3 DNA reads TGTGCCAGCAGTTTAAACAGGGGGGGAGATGGCTACACCTTC.